Below, one T cell receptor delta chain is given with its context. The target antigen is unknown. Sequences come from RNA converted to cDNA by reverse transcription. Pooled V-gene forward primers with one constant-region reverse primer generated the CDR3 amplicons by multiplex PCR. TCRdb re-analyzed the multiplex PCR reads via CATT. This sample yields tens of thousands of delta-chain clones, of which approximately 15% are seen a single time; 0.5% belongs to the top ten. This entry is derived from a study of Vδ1+ human thymocytes. Study results and limitations: Unexpected Vdelta2 sequences could cause misinterpretation of bulk repertoire data. Thymic TRG and TRD repertoires appeared highly polyclonal. Roughly 22% of thymic delta-chain sequences were Vdelta2, with few Vdelta3, unlike blood Vdelta1+ controls.

Thymocytes were sorted as CD3+ TCRVdelta1+ TCRVdelta2- after alphabeta T cell depletion. Sorted Vdelta1+ thymocytes were about 97% to 99.6% pure. Germline V gives CDR1 TSWWSYY, CDR2 QGS. V was shortened by 0 bases and J by 3 bases, with 20 bases between the two germline ends. This CDR3 spans 18 amino acids. This receptor was identified in a boy under two years old who had congenital heart surgery. The V call is TRDV1, the J call TRDJ1; D gene uncertain. Sequenced material: Vdelta1+ gamma-delta thymocytes from the thymus. Sample subset: FACS-sorted CD3+ TCRalphabeta- TCRVdelta1+ TCRVdelta2- thymocytes. The CDR3 coding sequence is TGTGCTCTTGGGGAACTTTCCATATGGGCGACGGGCGCCGATAAACTCATCTTT. This gives the protein CALGELSIWATGADKLIF.